The rows below give T cell receptor beta chains drawn from one sample of a study of cytomegalovirus exposure and HLA in healthy donors. Here immunoSEQ multiplex PCR was the method, and the copy in TCRdb shows in-frame clones only, minus some. The sample consists of tens of thousands of clones, roughly 94% of them appearing once. Sequenced sample: PBMCs. The receptors were sampled from a man aged 18 to 30 in good health and CMV-seropositive. Both conserved end residues are part of each CDR3. The order of the fields is clone size, V gene, J gene, CDR3 protein. Rows may omit the clone size; those that give it use once, few, many or a size class.

size: .
V: TRBV2
J: TRBJ1-1
CDR3: CASSDLVGPQPKNTEAFF

size: .
V: TRBV2
J: TRBJ1-2
CDR3: CASIGEYHTYGYTF

size: .
V: TRBV28
J: TRBJ2-7
CDR3: CASSDSGLARSYEQYF

size: .
V: TRBV4-2
J: TRBJ1-1
CDR3: CASSRLQRVNTEAFF

size: .
V: TRBV9
J: TRBJ1-4
CDR3: CASSQRSGGGDEKLFF

size: once
V: TRBV28
J: TRBJ1-5
CDR3: CASRARGRGHQPQHF

size: .
V: TRBV5-5
J: TRBJ1-4
CDR3: CASSSLGTENEKLFF

size: .
V: TRBV28
J: TRBJ1-2
CDR3: CASSQGDYGYTF

size: .
V: TRBV19
J: TRBJ2-5
CDR3: CASSNTGQGALGTQYF

size: .
V: TRBV7-3
J: TRBJ2-2
CDR3: CASSLAGGNTGELFF

size: .
V: TRBV18
J: TRBJ1-2
CDR3: CASSPRDTGGGYLNGYGYTF

size: .
V: TRBV28
J: TRBJ1-1
CDR3: CASSPLTGTDTEAFF

size: .
V: TRBV6-5
J: TRBJ1-1
CDR3: CASSYRTGGRYTEAFF

size: .
V: TRBV5-1
J: TRBJ2-3
CDR3: CASKLAGGADTQYF

size: .
V: TRBV2
J: TRBJ2-1
CDR3: CASTFPGDNEQFF

size: .
V: TRBV7-2
J: TRBJ1-4
CDR3: CASSAMGTVRAEKLFF

size: .
V: TRBV11-3
J: TRBJ1-4
CDR3: CASSLFRDEKLFF

size: .
V: TRBV15
J: TRBJ2-7
CDR3: CATSRELAGAGSLEQYF

size: .
V: TRBV7-2
J: TRBJ2-7
CDR3: CASSSGGTSIYEQYF

size: once
V: TRBV5-1
J: TRBJ2-3
CDR3: CASRWEYGTDTQYF

size: .
V: TRBV11-3
J: TRBJ2-5
CDR3: CASTLGSGGAETQYF

size: .
V: TRBV6-5
J: TRBJ2-6
CDR3: CASSYSWASGANVLTF

size: .
V: TRBV28
J: TRBJ2-1
CDR3: CASSTLGLLTYNEQFF

size: .
V: TRBV11-2
J: TRBJ2-2
CDR3: CASSALAGVATGELFF

size: .
V: TRBV29-1
J: TRBJ2-1
CDR3: CSSRGGLAAYNEQFF

size: .
V: TRBV5-1
J: TRBJ1-2
CDR3: CASSLSQGNYGYTF

size: .
V: TRBV30
J: TRBJ2-5
CDR3: CAWGGQLWETQYF

size: .
V: TRBV5-1
J: TRBJ2-3
CDR3: CASSLIGTSGYTDTQYF

size: .
V: TRBV2
J: TRBJ2-7
CDR3: CASRGDRGGEQYF

size: .
V: TRBV11-1
J: TRBJ2-7
CDR3: CASSLVAGTYEQYF

size: .
V: TRBV19
J: TRBJ2-1
CDR3: CASSDQGAHEQFF

size: .
V: TRBV6-6
J: TRBJ1-1
CDR3: CASSSTGEATEAFF

size: .
V: TRBV7-8
J: TRBJ1-3
CDR3: CASSSFRNTIYF

size: once
V: TRBV7-3
J: TRBJ2-2
CDR3: CASSSQGGTTGELFF

size: .
V: TRBV6-5
J: TRBJ2-3
CDR3: CASRLLAGADTQYF

size: .
V: TRBV28
J: TRBJ2-5
CDR3: CASSSLRVETQYF

size: .
V: TRBV13
J: TRBJ2-7
CDR3: CASSLGQVGRVSRSYEQYF

size: .
V: TRBV4-1
J: TRBJ1-2
CDR3: CASSQRQGAANYGYTF

size: once
V: TRBV6-4
J: TRBJ1-5
CDR3: CASRGGVRGQIQPQHF

size: .
V: TRBV19
J: TRBJ2-2
CDR3: CASSGTGGTGELFF

size: .
V: TRBV28
J: TRBJ1-2
CDR3: CASSPSPGNGYTF

size: .
V: TRBV4-3
J: TRBJ2-5
CDR3: CASSQARMGGSYQETQYF

size: .
V: TRBV6-1
J: TRBJ2-3
CDR3: CASSYGRAQYF

size: .
V: TRBV10-3
J: TRBJ1-5
CDR3: CAISGQGREPQHF